The 23 T cell receptor beta chains reported below all come from one sample, sequenced in a study of persistence of HIV-infected CD4 T cells. Their cognate antigens are unknown. Nonspecific anti-CD3/anti-CD28 bead stimulation represents the broad CD4+ T cell repertoire. CD4+ T cells upregulating both CD40 ligand and CD69 were sorted as responding cells. Sequencing used immunoSEQ version 4 in survey mode. Libraries were prepared by immunoSEQ multiplex PCR; TCRdb keeps only in-frame clonotypes and omits some of them. Among about 37,000 clones listed, about 91% were seen once. The sample here was CD4+ T cells sorted from PBMCs after approximately 19-hour stimulation, taken from a patient who received antiretroviral therapy. These receptors originate from an adult man with HIV who was CMV-seropositive.

V is TRBV14 and J is TRBJ2-5; no clear D gene. The V end was cut by 1 base, the J end by 5 bases, with 14 bases between. Looked up from germline, CDR1 is SGHDN and CDR2 is FVKESK. CDR3 length: 15 amino acids. CDR3 bases: TGTGCCAGCAGCCAAGCGCGAGCCAACGGGGAGACCCAGTACTTC. Its translation is CASSQARANGETQYF. Full variable domain (rest looked up from reference TRBV14 and TRBJ2-5): EAGVTQFPSHSVIEKGQTVTLRCDPISGHDNLYWYRRVMGKEIKFLLHFVKESKQDESGMPNNRFLAERTGGTYSTLKVQPAELEDSGVYFCASSQARANGETQYFGPGTRLLVL.

This clone was recorded once. The CDR3 is CAWSQDRVNEKLFF. In DNA form, the CDR3 reads TGTGCCTGGAGCCAGGACAGAGTTAATGAAAAACTGTTTTTT. J is TRBJ1-4 and V is TRBV30, with a weak D call TRBD1 (6 bases). V lost 3 bases, J lost 4 bases, and 12 bases lay in between. The V gene's germline CDR1 is GTSNPN and CDR2 SVGIG (reference sequence). The CDR3 runs 14 residues.

The chain links TRBV19 to TRBJ1-2; D might be TRBD1 (6 bases). The V end was cut by 8 bases, the J end by 3 bases, with 16 bases between. The CDR3 covers 14 residues. Germline V lookup: CDR1 LNHDA, CDR2 SQIVND (reference sequence). The CDR3 DNA reads as TGTGCCAGTCAGCGGGACAACTCCTACTATGGCTACACCTTC. Translating it yields CASQRDNSYYGYTF.

V gene TRBV20-1 combines with J gene TRBJ2-5, with D possibly being TRBD1 (6 bases). V dropped 3 bases and J dropped 3 bases, with 14 bases sitting between them. CDR1 and CDR2 (germline): DFQATT, SNEGSKA (reference sequence). The CDR3 is 14 amino acids. CDR3 DNA sequence: TGCAGTGCTAGTATTCGGAAGGGGGAAGAGACCCAGTACTTC. Residues: CSASIRKGEETQYF.

This chain joins TRBV7-2 and TRBJ2-3; D may be TRBD2 (6 bases). Germline CDR1 and CDR2: SGHTA and FQGNSA. The V end was cut by 5 bases, the J end by 0 bases, with 12 bases between. The CDR3 runs to 15 residues. Here the CDR3 DNA reads TGTGCCAGCAGCCCCCGACTAGTAAGCACAGATACGCAGTATTTT. It encodes CASSPRLVSTDTQYF.

This chain connects TRBV7-6 to TRBJ1-1, with a possible D match to TRBD1 (6 bases). Trimming left V 5 bases short and J 2 bases short, with 12 bases between. From germline, CDR1 is SGHVS and CDR2 FNYEAQ. The CDR3 is 14 residues long. The CDR3 DNA is TGTGCCAGCAGCCCCGTAGGGGGAAACACTGAAGCTTTCTTT. Encoded protein: CASSPVGGNTEAFF.

This rearrangement joins TRBV18 to TRBJ2-1, with TRBD1 identical over 7 bases. V gave up 4 bases and J gave up 5 bases; unmatched junction bases: 2. This CDR3 spans 13 amino acids. Germline values: CDR1 KGHSH, CDR2 LQKENI. DNA for the CDR3: TGTGCCAGCTCACACGACAGGGACAATGAGCAGTTCTTC. This translates into CASSHDRDNEQFF.

The V and J genes are TRBV25-1 and TRBJ2-7; 12 bases are shared with TRBD1. Germline values: CDR1 MGHDK, CDR2 SYGVNS. With V trimmed by 5 bases and J by 4 bases, 6 bases remained unmatched. This CDR3 comprises 15 residues. The CDR3 protein is CASSNRDRGLYEQYF. CDR3 sequence (DNA): TGTGCCAGCAGTAACCGGGACAGGGGGCTTTACGAGCAGTACTTC.

This chain joins TRBV7-6 and TRBJ2-1; tentative D call: TRBD2 (5 bases). This CDR3 has 15 amino acids. V was trimmed by 2 bases and J by 4 bases, leaving 12 bases between them. The V gene's germline CDR1 is SGHVS and CDR2 FNYEAQ. CDR3: CASSLRSGVYNEQFF. The CDR3 DNA is TGTGCCAGCAGCTTAAGAAGCGGAGTTTACAATGAGCAGTTCTTC.

The chain uses TRBV24-1 and TRBJ1-2; 7 nucleotides align to TRBD1. V lost 7 bases to trimming and J lost 3 bases; unmatched junction nucleotides: 4. In germline, CDR1 is KGHDR, CDR2 SFDVKD. This CDR3 contains 13 residues. CDR3 DNA sequence: TGTGCCACCAGCGGAGGGACAGACTATGGCTACACCTTC. As protein: CATSGGTDYGYTF.

The table lists this clone with a few counts. This rearrangement joins TRBV12-5 to TRBJ2-2; TRBD1 agrees at 10 bases. There are 16 residues in the CDR3. Losses at the gene ends were 4 bases for V and 4 bases for J; bases not matched to a gene: 6. Germline assignment: CDR1 LGHNT and CDR2 FRNRAP. CDR3 region: CASGSLWTGGTGELFF. In DNA, the CDR3 is TGTGCTAGTGGTTCCCTATGGACAGGGGGCACCGGGGAGCTGTTTTTT.

The rearrangement joins TRBV6-5 to TRBJ2-2; D ambiguous. The germline V gene encodes CDR1 MNHEY and CDR2 SVGAGI. The ends were cut back, 7 bases at V and 4 bases at J, with 13 bases in the middle. The CDR3 contains 14 residues. The CDR3 region is CASIVGRITGELFF. The CDR3 DNA follows: TGTGCCAGCATTGTCGGTAGAATCACCGGGGAGCTGTTTTTT.

The chain recombines TRBV3-1 (or the pseudogene TRBV3-2) with TRBJ2-1, with D perhaps matching TRBD2 (6 bases). The germline CDR1 and CDR2 sequences are LGHDT and YNNKEL (reference sequence). The ends were cut back, 1 base at V and 9 bases at J, with 10 bases in the middle. There are 13 residues in the CDR3. The CDR3 bases are TGTGCCAGCAGCCAAGCTCGGGGGAGTGAGCAGTTCTTC. Protein: CASSQARGSEQFF.

This clone has only one observation. The chain couples TRBV19 to TRBJ2-2, with a weak D call TRBD2 (6 bases). The CDR3 has 13 residues. Per germline, CDR1 LNHDA and CDR2 SQIVND (reference sequence). The ends were cut back, 5 bases at V and 14 bases at J, with 18 bases in the middle. CDR3 in amino acids: CASSYRPPGGLFF. The DNA for the CDR3 is TGTGCCAGTAGTTACCGACCTCCCGGGGGTCTGTTTTTT.

This clone was picked up one time. The chain carries TRBV5-1 and TRBJ1-1, with 8 positions matching TRBD1. The germline CDR1 and CDR2 sequences are SGHRS and YFSETQ. The CDR3 is 14 amino acids. The V gene end was trimmed by 4 bases and the J gene end by 3 bases; junction bases not matched to a gene: 5. In DNA form, the CDR3 reads TGCGCCAGCAGCGGACAGGGAGGGGACACTGAAGCTTTCTTT. This encodes CASSGQGGDTEAFF.

This CDR3 reads CASSLGGQGKNSNQPQHF. The CDR3 DNA is TGTGCCAGCAGCTTAGGAGGACAGGGCAAAAATAGCAATCAGCCCCAGCATTTT. The chain joins TRBV7-2 to TRBJ1-5; the match to TRBD1 covers 8 bases. The J segment lost 0 bases and the V segment lost 1 base, leaving 8 bases of the junction unmatched. This CDR3 region has 18 residues. Germline CDR1 and CDR2: SGHTA and FQGNSA.

The chain links TRBV10-3 to TRBJ1-5; perhaps TRBD1 as D (5 bases). The germline V and J ends were trimmed by 0 bases and 4 bases, with 7 bases remaining between them. The CDR3 extends over 14 amino acids. Germline CDR1 reads ENHRY; CDR2 reads SYGVKD. CDR3 sequence (DNA): TGTGCCATCAGTGAGTCGGGGGGTAATCAGCCCCAGCATTTT. Its translation is CAISESGGNQPQHF.

This chain joins TRBV3-1 (or the pseudogene TRBV3-2) and TRBJ1-6; no firm D call. Trimming pared 1 base from V and 7 bases from J, leaving 8 bases between. The CDR3 is 14 amino acids. Germline CDR1 is LGHDT and CDR2 is YNNKEL (reference sequence). The CDR3: CASSQGQANSPLHF. The CDR3 DNA follows: TGTGCCAGCAGCCAAGGGCAGGCAAATTCACCCCTCCACTTT.

The chain couples TRBV6-5 to TRBJ1-4, with D perhaps TRBD1 (5 bases). The CDR3 totals 16 residues. CDR1 and CDR2 (germline): MNHEY, SVGAGI. Trimming took 4 bases from V and 3 from J, leaving 15 bases between them. CDR3 sequence: CASSSGRWGANEKLFF. The CDR3 bases are TGTGCCAGCAGTTCGGGACGCTGGGGGGCTAATGAAAAACTGTTTTTT.

V and J are TRBV3-1 (or the pseudogene TRBV3-2) and TRBJ1-4; tentative D call: TRBD1 (6 bases). There are 17 residues in the CDR3. Germline V gives CDR1 LGHDT, CDR2 YNNKEL (reference sequence). Trimming left V 4 bases short and J 4 bases short, with 19 bases between. The CDR3 is CASSRLGGGSGNEKLFF. The DNA of the CDR3 is TGTGCCAGCAGCCGCCTTGGAGGGGGTAGTGGTAATGAAAAACTGTTTTTT.

The chain combines TRBV30 with TRBJ1-5; D remains ambiguous. V was cut by 2 bases and J by 4 bases, with 6 bases left in between. Germline CDR1 reads GTSNPN; CDR2 reads SVGIG (reference sequence). This CDR3 contains 12 residues. As DNA, the CDR3 is TGTGCCTGGAGTTTGGTGAATCAGCCCCAGCATTTT. It encodes CAWSLVNQPQHF.

The rearrangement joins TRBV19 to TRBJ1-1, with D perhaps matching TRBD1 (5 bases). This CDR3 has 15 amino acids. Trimming removed 4 bases from V and 5 bases from J, with 17 bases in between. In germline, CDR1 is LNHDA, CDR2 SQIVND (reference sequence). The CDR3 DNA follows: TGTGCCAGTAGTACCTCGCCCCGGGGGGGAACTGAAGCTTTCTTT. Its translation: CASSTSPRGGTEAFF.

The chain recombines TRBV19 with TRBJ2-7; D remains unclear. The ends were cut back, 3 bases at V and 2 bases at J, with 11 bases in the middle. In germline, CDR1 is LNHDA, CDR2 SQIVND (reference sequence). CDR3 length: 14 residues. CDR3 DNA sequence: TGTGCCAGTAGTATGAGGCTGCCGGCCTACGAGCAGTACTTC. This codes for CASSMRLPAYEQYF.